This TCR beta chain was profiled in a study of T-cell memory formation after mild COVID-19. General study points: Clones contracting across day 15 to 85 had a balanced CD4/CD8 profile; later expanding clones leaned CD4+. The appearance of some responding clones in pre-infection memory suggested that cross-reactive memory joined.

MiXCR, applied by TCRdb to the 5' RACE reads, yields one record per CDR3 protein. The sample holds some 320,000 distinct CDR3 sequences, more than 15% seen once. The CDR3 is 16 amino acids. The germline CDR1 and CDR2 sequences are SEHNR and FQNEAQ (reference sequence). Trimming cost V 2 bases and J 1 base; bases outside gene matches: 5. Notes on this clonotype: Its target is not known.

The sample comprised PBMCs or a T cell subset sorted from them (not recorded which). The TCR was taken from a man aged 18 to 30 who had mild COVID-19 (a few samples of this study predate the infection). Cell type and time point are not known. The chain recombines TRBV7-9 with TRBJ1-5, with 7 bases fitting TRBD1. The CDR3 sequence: CASSLWETGSNQPQHF. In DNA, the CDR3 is TGTGCCAGCAGCTTATGGGAGACAGGGAGCAATCAGCCCCAGCATTTT. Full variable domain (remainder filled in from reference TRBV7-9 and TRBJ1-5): DTGVSQNPRHKITKRGQNVTFRCDPISEHNRLYWYRQTLGQGPEFLTYFQNEAQLEKSRLLSDRFSAERPKGSFSTLEIQRTEQGDSAMYLCASSLWETGSNQPQHFGDGTRLSIL.